This T cell receptor (beta chain) was profiled in a study of early T cells in non-severe SARS-CoV-2 infection. Study as a whole: Alpha and beta chains were unpaired, from unsorted whole-blood bulk RNA.

This clonotype was seen many times. CDR1 LNHDA and CDR2 SQIVND come from the germline V gene (reference sequence). With 9 bases clipped from V and 5 bases from J, the junction kept 14 bases outside the gene matches. There are 17 residues in the CDR3. Attachment of unique molecular identifiers was made to individual cDNA molecules. TCRdb fed the 5' RACE reads into MiXCR, producing one record per CDR3 protein. The sample lists under 70,000 distinct CDR3 sequences, approximately 11% occurring once. The chain is built from TRBV19 and TRBJ2-1, with TRBD2 matching over 12 bases. This receptor was identified in an adult who was a healthcare worker with PCR-confirmed SARS-CoV-2 infection or an uninfected control (not recorded which). Sequences were obtained from whole blood. CDR3 nucleotide sequence: TGTGCCAGCCATTCGACTAGCGGGAGACCCCGAGACAATGAGCAGTTCTTC. It translates to CASHSTSGRPRDNEQFF.